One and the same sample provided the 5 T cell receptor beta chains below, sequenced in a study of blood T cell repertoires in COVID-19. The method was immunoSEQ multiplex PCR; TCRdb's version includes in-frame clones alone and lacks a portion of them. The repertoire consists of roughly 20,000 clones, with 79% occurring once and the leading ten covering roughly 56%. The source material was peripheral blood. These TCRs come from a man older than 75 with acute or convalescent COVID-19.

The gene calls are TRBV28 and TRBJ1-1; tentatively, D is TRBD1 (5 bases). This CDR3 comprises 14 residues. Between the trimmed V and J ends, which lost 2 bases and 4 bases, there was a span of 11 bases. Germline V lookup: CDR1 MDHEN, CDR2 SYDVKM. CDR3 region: CASSLLGGSTEAFF. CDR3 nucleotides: TGTGCCAGCAGTTTACTCGGGGGTAGCACTGAAGCTTTCTTT.

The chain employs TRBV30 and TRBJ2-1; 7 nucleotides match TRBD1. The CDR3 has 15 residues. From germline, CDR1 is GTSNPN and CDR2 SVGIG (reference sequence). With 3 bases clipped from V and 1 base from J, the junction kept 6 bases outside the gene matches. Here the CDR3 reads CAWSPTGKSYNEQFF. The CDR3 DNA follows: TGTGCCTGGAGCCCGACAGGGAAGTCCTACAATGAGCAGTTCTTC.

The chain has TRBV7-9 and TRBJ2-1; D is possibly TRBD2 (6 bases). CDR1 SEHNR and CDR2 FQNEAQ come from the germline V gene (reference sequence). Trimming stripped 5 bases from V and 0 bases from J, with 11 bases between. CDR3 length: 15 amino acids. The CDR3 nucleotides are TGTGCCAGCAGCCCCGCCGGGGGCTCCTACAATGAGCAGTTCTTC. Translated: CASSPAGGSYNEQFF.

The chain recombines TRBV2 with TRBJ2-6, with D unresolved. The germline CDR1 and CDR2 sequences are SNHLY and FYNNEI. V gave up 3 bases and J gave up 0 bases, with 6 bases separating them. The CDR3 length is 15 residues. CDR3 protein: CASSDSGSGANVLTF. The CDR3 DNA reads TGTGCCAGCAGTGACTCCGGCTCTGGGGCCAACGTCCTGACTTTC.

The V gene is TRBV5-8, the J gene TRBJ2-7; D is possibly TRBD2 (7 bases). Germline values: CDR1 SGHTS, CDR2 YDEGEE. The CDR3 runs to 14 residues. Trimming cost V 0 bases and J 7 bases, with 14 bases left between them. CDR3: CASSLAGGLGEQYF. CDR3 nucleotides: TGTGCCAGCAGCTTGGCCGGGGGGCTTGGGGAGCAGTACTTC. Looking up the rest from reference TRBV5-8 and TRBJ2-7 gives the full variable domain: EAGVTQSPTHLIKTRGQQATLRCSPISGHTSVYWYQQALGLGLQFLLWYDEGEERNRGNFPPRFSGRQFPNYSSELNVNALELEDSALYLCASSLAGGLGEQYFGPGTRLTVT.